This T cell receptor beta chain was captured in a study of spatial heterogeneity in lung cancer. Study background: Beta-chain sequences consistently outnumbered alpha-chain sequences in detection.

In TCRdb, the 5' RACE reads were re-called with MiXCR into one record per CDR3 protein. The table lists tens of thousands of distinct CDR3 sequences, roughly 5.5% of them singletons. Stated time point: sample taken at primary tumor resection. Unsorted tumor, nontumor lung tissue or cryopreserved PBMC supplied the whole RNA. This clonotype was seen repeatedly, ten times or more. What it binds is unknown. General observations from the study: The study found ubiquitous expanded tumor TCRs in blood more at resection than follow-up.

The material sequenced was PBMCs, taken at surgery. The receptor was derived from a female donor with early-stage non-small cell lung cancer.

CDR3 DNA sequence: TGTGCCAGCAGCCACCGAGGGTCGGGGGCCAACGTCCTGACTTTC. Translated, it gives CASSHRGSGANVLTF. J is TRBJ2-6 and V is TRBV28; tentatively, D is TRBD2 (5 bases). The V gene's germline CDR1 is MDHEN and CDR2 SYDVKM. The CDR3 spans 15 residues. Trimming shortened V by 6 bases and J by 4 bases, and 13 bases separated the two germline ends. The complete variable domain, with remaining parts taken from reference TRBV28 and TRBJ2-6, reads DVKVTQSSRYLVKRTGEKVFLECVQDMDHENMFWYRQDPGLGLRLIYFSYDVKMKEKGDIPEGYSVSREKKERFSLILESASTNQTSMYLCASSHRGSGANVLTFGAGSRLTVL.